Listed below are T cell receptor beta chains from one sample, sequenced in a study of blood T cell repertoires in COVID-19. Sequenced by immunoSEQ multiplex PCR; TCRdb stores in-frame clones only, minus some. The table records about 20,000 clones, more than 85% of them present only once. Sample: peripheral blood. These receptors were collected from a man between 65 and 80 years old with active COVID-19. Both conserved end residues are part of each CDR3. The order of the fields is CDR3 length, V gene, clone size, J gene, D gene, CDR3 protein, CDR3 DNA. A D gene is named only where the DNA matches it firmly. Expanded clones are given a class, and other clones once, few, many or no size at all.

11	TRBV29-1	few	TRBJ2-1	.	CSVVLFHEQFF	TGCAGCGTTGTTCTGTTCCATGAGCAGTTCTTC
16	TRBV19	.	TRBJ2-5	TRBD2	CASSVLRTSGSETQYF	TGTGCCAGTAGTGTGCTTCGTACTAGCGGGAGTGAGACCCAGTACTTC
15	TRBV4-3	.	TRBJ2-5	TRBD1	CASSLLQGPQETQYF	TGCGCCAGCAGCCTCCTACAGGGGCCCCAAGAGACCCAGTACTTC
12	TRBV30	few	TRBJ1-4	.	CAWSREREKLFF	TGTGCCTGGAGCCGTGAGAGGGAAAAACTGTTTTTT
15	TRBV4-1	few	TRBJ2-1	.	CASSQLVRSGNEQFF	TGCGCCAGCAGCCAACTAGTCAGAAGTGGTAATGAGCAGTTCTTC
18	TRBV4-3	.	TRBJ2-2	.	CASSQESTGPINTGELFF	TGCGCCAGCAGCCAAGAGAGTACAGGCCCCATAAACACCGGGGAGCTGTTTTTT
15	TRBV27	.	TRBJ2-7	TRBD2	CASSLRGGSAYEQYF	TGTGCCAGCAGTTTAAGGGGCGGGAGTGCCTACGAGCAGTACTTC
17	TRBV19	.	TRBJ1-5	.	CASTWVLGPGGNQPQHF	TGTGCCAGTACCTGGGTCTTGGGGCCTGGAGGGAATCAGCCCCAGCATTTT
13	TRBV28	once	TRBJ1-6	.	CASSPQGNSPLHF	TGTGCCAGCAGTCCCCAGGGAAATTCACCCCTCCACTTT
14	TRBV6-5	.	TRBJ2-7	TRBD1	CASSYGQGGYEQYF	TGTGCCAGCAGTTACGGACAGGGGGGATACGAGCAGTACTTC
14	TRBV10-3	few	TRBJ1-5	.	CATARPGGNQPQHF	TGTGCCACCGCCCGCCCGGGGGGCAATCAGCCCCAGCATTTT
16	TRBV5-4	.	TRBJ2-1	TRBD2	CASSGSGTSGDNEQFF	TGTGCCAGCAGCGGCTCCGGGACTAGCGGGGACAATGAGCAGTTCTTC
11	TRBV30	.	TRBJ2-3	.	CAWRLSDTQYF	TGTGCCTGGCGCCTATCAGATACGCAGTATTTT
14	TRBV2	.	TRBJ1-2	.	CASSVGGNDYGYTF	TGTGCCAGCAGTGTAGGAGGAAATGACTATGGCTACACCTTC
14	TRBV30	.	TRBJ2-7	.	CAWSAWTAPYEQYF	TGTGCCTGGAGTGCCTGGACAGCCCCCTACGAGCAGTACTTC